These 22 T cell receptor beta chains were all obtained from the same sample, sequenced in a study of tumor and adjacent non-tumor tissue in lung cancer. The template was RNA from unsorted bulk tissue. TCRbeta libraries were built with three rounds of nested PCR, modified from ARM-PCR. One entry per CDR3 protein, called by TCRdb with MiXCR from the multiplex PCR reads. This sample has about 110,000 distinct CDR3 sequences, with over 75% found just once. Sample: lung tumor tissue. Receptors originate from a man in his 70s with non-small cell lung cancer.

The chain carries TRBV10-1 and TRBJ2-7; perhaps TRBD1 as D (6 bases). The germline CDR1 and CDR2 sequences are WNHNN and SYGVQD (reference sequence). The V and J ends lost 4 bases and 7 bases respectively, with 17 bases between them. This CDR3 comprises 14 residues. The CDR3 reads CASSVPGHAWEQYF. The DNA for the CDR3 is TGCGCCAGCAGTGTCCCGGGACATGCCTGGGAGCAGTACTTC.

Remarks on this clonotype: It is likely a read error, because the conserved phenylalanine at the end of the CDR3 is missing. The chain links TRBV6-5 to TRBJ1-2; D unclear. Germline CDR1 MNHEY, CDR2 SVGAGI. Trimming left V 0 bases short and J 8 bases short, with 13 bases between. The CDR3 contains 14 residues. The CDR3 region is CASSYSIRSGGYTI. The CDR3, as DNA: TGTGCCAGCAGTTACTCAATCCGTTCTGGCGGCTACACCATC.

This clonotype was observed many times. The CDR3 end shows no conserved phenylalanine or tryptophan, and so a read error is likely. CDR3 coding DNA: TGTGCCAGCAGTTTAGCCAATCAGCCCCAGCATTCT. Translating gives CASSLANQPQHS. The chain is built from TRBV12-3 or TRBV12-4 and TRBJ1-5, with D unresolved. The CDR3 is 12 residues long. The V and J ends lost 0 bases and 3 bases respectively, with 0 bases between them.

On this clonotype: Since a much larger clone is just one base distant, this may be a read error. The V call is TRBV28, the J call TRBJ2-3, with D maybe TRBD2 (5 bases). Germline V gene data show CDR1 as MDHEN and CDR2 as SYDVKM. The CDR3 length is 14 residues. The CDR3 loop reads CASKSRMGRDTHYF. For the CDR3, the DNA is TGTGCCAGCAAGTCCCGAATGGGGAGAGATACGCACTATTTT.

This chain uses TRBV12-3 or TRBV12-4 with TRBJ1-1; D remains unclear. The V end was cut by 7 bases, the J end by 1 base, with 7 bases between. This CDR3 contains 12 residues. The CDR3 region is CASMRGNTEAFF. CDR3 in DNA: TGTGCCAGCATGCGAGGGAACACTGAAGCTTTCTTT.

Turning to this clonotype: A much larger clone differs from this one at a single base, so this may be a read error. The rearrangement joins TRBV5-1 to TRBJ2-6, with D possibly matching TRBD1 (5 bases). CDR1 and CDR2 (germline): SGHRS, YFSETQ. This CDR3 spans 18 amino acids. The CDR3 is CASSSGLQGTSGTNVLTF. The DNA for the CDR3 is TGCGCCAGCAGCTCAGGCCTTCAGGGAACCTCTGGGACCAACGTCCTGACTTTC.

Remarks on this clonotype: The final CDR3 position lacks the conserved phenylalanine or tryptophan, pointing to a likely read error. The rearrangement links TRBV10-2 to TRBJ2-1; D is unclear. Germline CDR1 WSHSY, CDR2 SAAADI. There are 15 residues in the CDR3. This CDR3 reads CATRSPGPSSHEQFS. In DNA, the CDR3 is TGTGCCACCAGGTCCCCAGGACCCTCTTCTCATGAGCAGTTCTCC.

With respect to this clonotype: This clone may be a read error of a much larger clone one base away. The chain combines TRBV6-5 with TRBJ2-5; the match to TRBD2 covers 10 bases. Germline-derived CDR1 and CDR2 are MNHEY and SVGAGI. The CDR3 consists of 14 residues. Trimming took 6 bases from V and 9 from J; bases not matched to a gene: 10. The CDR3 loop reads CASRPTSGIWSQYF. DNA of the CDR3: TGTGCCAGCAGGCCTACTAGCGGGATCTGGTCCCAGTACTTC.

This clonotype was counted a single time. It is likely a read error, because the conserved phenylalanine at the end of the CDR3 is missing. The CDR3 is CANRAGTGNGYTS. Written as DNA, the CDR3 is TGTGCCAACAGAGCTGGGACAGGGAATGGCTACACCTCC. The V call is TRBV6-5, the J call TRBJ1-2; 9 bases match TRBD1. V trimming: 10 bases; J trimming: 6 bases; junction bases outside the gene matches: 9. Germline V gene lookup returns CDR1 MNHEY and CDR2 SVGAGI. The CDR3 is 13 amino acids.

Notes on this clonotype: At one end, the junction sequence differs from germline, possibly due to a read error. V usage is TRBV6-6 and J usage is TRBJ2-1; 8 bases map to TRBD1. The CDR3 contains 15 residues. CDR1 and CDR2 from the germline V gene are MNHNY and SVGAGI (reference sequence). The CDR3 DNA follows: TGTGCCAGCACCAAGGACAGGGTTTTAGACAATGTGCAGTTCTTC. It encodes CASTKDRVLDNVQFF.

This clonotype was observed a few times. At one boundary the junction diverges from the germline segment, which might be a read error. The rearrangement links TRBV6-5 to TRBJ2-7; 7 nucleotides match TRBD2. The CDR3 totals 15 residues. Germline V gene lookup returns CDR1 MNHEY and CDR2 SVGAGI. CDR3 nucleotide sequence: TGTGCCGTCGGGAGGAGACTAGCAGGTTCATACGGGCAGTACTTC. Protein sequence: CAVGRRLAGSYGQYF.

On this clonotype itself: The conserved final phenylalanine or tryptophan is absent from the CDR3, which likely points to a read error. This chain links TRBV6-6 with TRBJ2-7; D remains ambiguous. Germline CDR1 and CDR2: MNHNY and SVGAGI (reference sequence). Trimming took off 6 bases at V and 2 bases at J, with 14 bases between the two ends. The CDR3 spans 14 residues. In nucleotides, the CDR3 is TGTGCCAGCAGGGGCAAAGGGCAGACCTACGAGCAGTACTGC. Residues: CASRGKGQTYEQYC.

Details on this clonotype: The junction and the germline gene differ at one end; a read error may be behind it. The J gene is TRBJ2-3, the V gene TRBV11-2, with D possibly TRBD2 on 6 matching bases. The germline V gene encodes CDR1 SGHAT and CDR2 FQNNGV. This CDR3 region has 15 residues. DNA for the CDR3: TGTGCCAGCAGATTAGGGCCCGGCGGGGCAGTTATGCAGTATTTT. Its protein product is CASRLGPGGAVMQYF. The full variable domain, rest sourced from reference TRBV11-2 and TRBJ2-3, is EAGVAQSPRYKIIEKRQSVAFWCNPISGHATLYWYQQILGQGPKLLIQFQNNGVVDDSQLPKDRFSAERLKGVDSTLKIQPAKLEDSAVYLCASRLGPGGAVMQYFGPGTRLTVL.

The chain couples TRBV10-1 to TRBJ2-1; possibly TRBD1 for D (5 bases). The germline V gene has CDR1 WNHNN and CDR2 SYGVQD (reference sequence). The CDR3 covers 15 residues. CDR3: CANSRSGPYYNEQFF. CDR3 sequence (DNA): TGCGCTAACAGTCGGTCAGGGCCCTATTACAATGAGCAGTTCTTC.

A remark on this clonotype: This clone may be a read error of a much larger clone one base away. This rearrangement joins TRBV19 to TRBJ1-5; TRBD1 is a possible D gene (6 bases). The CDR3 extends over 14 amino acids. With 5 bases removed from V and 6 bases from J, the gap between germline ends came to 14 bases. Germline assignment: CDR1 LNHDA and CDR2 SQIVND (reference sequence). CDR3 sequence (DNA): TGTGCCAGTAGTGAAACAGGGATTGGTCAGCCCCAGCATTTT. Residues: CASSETGIGQPQHF.

This clonotype has a count of ten or more. The chain uses TRBV10-1 and TRBJ2-3, with D possibly being TRBD1 or TRBD2 (5 bases each). The CDR3 is 13 amino acids. V was cut by 8 bases and J by 4 bases, with 13 bases left in between. Germline V gives CDR1 WNHNN, CDR2 SYGVQD (reference sequence). In DNA form, the CDR3 reads TGCGCCAGCTCAGAGGGGACCCCAGATACGCAGTATTTT. This sequence encodes CASSEGTPDTQYF.

With respect to this clonotype: Being one base from a much bigger clone, this may be a read error. The V gene is TRBV7-2, the J gene TRBJ2-3; 9 nucleotides match TRBD2. This CDR3 has 15 residues. The germline CDR1 and CDR2 sequences are SGHTA and FQGNSA. The V and J ends lost 7 bases and 5 bases, in that order; junction bases with no gene match: 10. DNA of the CDR3: TGTGCCAGCAATAGGCTAGCGGGGCCGCAAGATACGCAGTATTTT. Translating gives CASNRLAGPQDTQYF.

Details on this clonotype: One end of the junction varies from germline; a read error may be responsible. The chain carries TRBV6-5 and TRBJ1-1, with D unclear. CDR3 length: 19 residues. Per the germline V gene, CDR1 is MNHEY and CDR2 is SVGAGI. Here the CDR3 DNA reads TGTGCCAGCAATTACCACTCGAGGGTACCCTCTTCCGCGAACACTGAAGCATTCTTT. Residues: CASNYHSRVPSSANTEAFF.

As to this clonotype: The CDR3 carries no conserved terminal phenylalanine or tryptophan, so it likely arises from a read error. CDR3 bases: TGCGCCAGCAGTGAGTCGCGGGTTAACCCTGAAGCTTTCTCT. This encodes CASSESRVNPEAFS. This chain connects TRBV10-1 to TRBJ1-1, with D hard to call. This CDR3 has 14 residues. Trimming stripped 0 bases from V and 6 bases from J, with 11 bases between. Germline values: CDR1 WNHNN, CDR2 SYGVQD (reference sequence).

Comment on this clonotype: Sequence at one end of the junction differs from germline and may be a read error. J is TRBJ2-1 and V is TRBV5-1; 14 bases align to TRBD2. Germline V gene sequence: CDR1 SGHRS, CDR2 YFSETQ. This CDR3 is 17 amino acids long. The CDR3 protein is CASTPWTSGGSYSEQFF. The CDR3 DNA reads as TGCGCCAGCACGCCGTGGACTAGCGGGGGGTCCTACAGTGAGCAGTTCTTC.

Comment on this clonotype: Germline is not matched at one junction end, which may reflect a read error. The chain joins TRBV4-1 to TRBJ1-5; D is uncertain. CDR3 length: 15 amino acids. Looked up from germline, CDR1 is MGHRA and CDR2 is YSYEKL. The CDR3, as DNA: TGCGCCAGCAGCCAAGTAGCAGTGGGCCGTAAGCCTCAGCATTTT. This codes for CASSQVAVGRKPQHF.

The rearrangement uses TRBV28 and TRBJ2-7; TRBD2 is a possible D gene (5 bases). CDR1 is MDHEN and CDR2 is SYDVKM in the germline V gene. CDR3 length: 13 residues. Trimming left V 9 bases short and J 5 bases short, with 17 bases between. DNA for the CDR3: TGTGCCAGTACTTCCCCTTACGGGAACGAGCAGTACTTC. Translated, it gives CASTSPYGNEQYF.